This entry is about one TCR beta chain. The antigen remains unidentified. The template was genomic DNA from peripheral blood, not RNA. TRB rearrangements spanning V, D and J were amplified using mixed TRB-A/B primers. TCRdb reprocessed the multiplex PCR reads with MiXCR, giving one entry per CDR3 protein. This sample has over 9,500 distinct CDR3 sequences, with about 34% found just once. This sample was taken from a study of T cell repertoires in aging, cancer and after chemotherapy. At the level of the study: Over several months to years, re-sampled healthy donor repertoires clearly shared clones.

Study-level results: Healthy donors lost TCR diversity with age mainly through richness, cancer patients through richness and evenness.

This receptor was identified in a human donor in good health. Sample: blood.

CDR3 nucleotides: TGTGCCAGCAGTGTGACTAGCGGGGGCTACAATGAGCAGTTCTTC. Its protein product is CASSVTSGGYNEQFF. The chain links TRBV6-4 to TRBJ2-1; TRBD2 agrees at 12 bases. This CDR3 comprises 15 residues. V dropped 4 bases and J dropped 3; count of bases not matched to a gene: 1. The germline V gene encodes CDR1 MRHNA and CDR2 SNTAGT.